The next 4 T cell receptor beta chains were all read from a single sample in a study of shared clonotypes between healthy human individuals (dated by TCRdb to 2018 to 2020). The library was produced with the immunoSEQ multiplex PCR assay. The immuneACCESS repertoire file appears here via TCRdb, limited to in-frame rearrangements. These files lack a portion of the clones; in checked studies, under half of the deficit traces to unresolved V genes, and the cause of the others is not known. The sample records about 490,000 clones, about three quarters of which are singletons. The leading ten clones occupy 10% to 15% of the sample. Sequenced: PBMCs. The receptors were gathered from a woman aged 40 to 50 in good health. Some clones in this sample may be carry-over from other donors' samples.

The V call is TRBV7-2, the J call TRBJ2-1, with D uncertain. The CDR3 has 13 residues. The germline V and J ends were trimmed by 6 bases and 2 bases, with 8 bases remaining between them. The germline V gene has CDR1 SGHTA and CDR2 FQGNSA. CDR3 sequence reads: CASRPPAYNEQFF. CDR3 nucleotide sequence: TGTGCCAGCAGACCCCCGGCCTACAATGAGCAGTTCTTC.

The CDR3 reads CASSPRTGGPGELFF. The CDR3 coding sequence is TGTGCCAGCAGCCCCAGGACTGGGGGTCCCGGGGAGCTGTTTTTT. V usage is TRBV11-3 and J usage is TRBJ2-2; D tentatively reads TRBD1 or TRBD2 (5 bases each). The CDR3 covers 15 residues. Germline V gene sequence: CDR1 SGHNT, CDR2 YENEEA. Trimming left V 5 bases short and J 6 bases short, with 16 bases between.

The chain uses TRBV5-1 and TRBJ2-2, with a tentative D call TRBD1 (6 bases). The CDR3 contains 12 residues. V was cut by 4 bases and J by 11 bases, with 12 bases left in between. CDR1 and CDR2 from the germline V gene are SGHRS and YFSETQ. For the CDR3, the DNA is TGCGCCAGCAGCGCGGACAGCGGCGAGCTGTTTTTT. It specifies CASSADSGELFF.

This chain joins TRBV7-9 and TRBJ1-1, with 9 bases matching TRBD1. V lost 5 bases, J lost 5 bases, and 21 bases stayed unmatched. Germline CDR1 SEHNR, CDR2 FQNEAQ (reference sequence). The length of the CDR3 is 19 residues. The chain's CDR3 is CASSNHLGTGGGLETEAFF. CDR3 nucleotides: TGTGCCAGCAGCAACCACCTTGGTACAGGGGGCGGATTGGAGACTGAAGCTTTCTTT.